These 6 T cell receptor beta chains share one sample of origin, sequenced in a study of preoperative IRX-2 immunotherapy in early breast cancer. The treatment denotes: preoperative locoregional IRX-2 cytokine immunotherapy. Repertoires were generated with immunoSEQ multiplex PCR, while TCRdb's copy carries only in-frame clones and drops some. The sample has roughly 11,000 clones, around 80% seen once. The sequencing used lymph node tissue, collected before IRX-2 immunotherapy. Receptors originate from a human donor with breast cancer.

The chain employs TRBV11-3 and TRBJ1-4; 7 nucleotides line up with TRBD1. Trimming took 3 bases from V and 2 from J; bases not matched to a gene: 3. The CDR3 is made up of 15 amino acids. Germline values: CDR1 SGHNT, CDR2 YENEEA. The CDR3 coding sequence is TGTGCCAGCAGCTTCAGGGGGTCTACTAATGAAAAACTGTTTTTT. It encodes CASSFRGSTNEKLFF.

This chain links TRBV18 with TRBJ2-1; 8 bases match TRBD2. Looked up from germline, CDR1 is KGHSH and CDR2 is LQKENI. There are 15 residues in the CDR3. Unmatched junction bases numbered 10, after V lost 3 bases and J lost 9 bases. The DNA for the CDR3 is TGTGCCAGCTCACCTCCCCCTGAGCGGGAGTTTGAGCAGTTCTTC. Encoded protein: CASSPPPEREFEQFF.

V and J are TRBV12-5 and TRBJ2-3; D is unclear. The CDR3 length is 13 residues. The germline V gene encodes CDR1 LGHNT and CDR2 FRNRAP. This CDR3 is CASIETSTDTQYF. In DNA, the CDR3 is TGTGCCAGCATTGAAACTAGCACAGATACGCAGTATTTT. The whole variable domain, remainder taken from reference TRBV12-5 and TRBJ2-3, is DARVTQTPRHKVTEMGQEVTMRCQPILGHNTVFWYRQTMMQGLELLAYFRNRAPLDDSGMPKDRFSAEMPDATLATLKIQPSEPRDSAVYFCASIETSTDTQYFGPGTRLTVL.

This chain joins TRBV5-1 and TRBJ2-3; D call uncertain. V lost 0 bases and J 5 bases, leaving 10 bases between the germline ends. This CDR3 is 14 amino acids long. Germline V gene sequence: CDR1 SGHRS, CDR2 YFSETQ. CDR3 sequence (DNA): TGCGCCAGCAGCTTGGAGGGAAGTAGAGATACGCAGTATTTT. Protein sequence: CASSLEGSRDTQYF. The whole variable domain, remainder taken from reference TRBV5-1 and TRBJ2-3, is KAGVTQTPRYLIKTRGQQVTLSCSPISGHRSVSWYQQTPGQGLQFLFEYFSETQRNKGNFPGRFSGRQFSNSRSEMNVSTLELGDSALYLCASSLEGSRDTQYFGPGTRLTVL.

V is TRBV19 and J is TRBJ1-2; 9 bases map to TRBD1. Germline CDR1 LNHDA, CDR2 SQIVND (reference sequence). The V segment lost 5 bases and the J segment 6 bases; nucleotides outside the gene matches: 13. The CDR3 covers 16 residues. The CDR3 nucleotides are TGTGCCAGTAGTCCCCGGAGAGGACAGGGGATTGATGGCTACACCTTC. Translation gives CASSPRRGQGIDGYTF.

The chain recombines TRBV10-2 with TRBJ1-5, with 8 bases identical to TRBD1. Germline CDR1 is WSHSY and CDR2 is SAAADI. V dropped 5 bases and J dropped 9; count of bases not matched to a gene: 9. The CDR3 runs to 14 residues. This CDR3 is CASSPGQAASPQHF. As DNA, the CDR3 is TGCGCCAGCAGTCCGGGACAGGCCGCGTCGCCCCAGCATTTT.